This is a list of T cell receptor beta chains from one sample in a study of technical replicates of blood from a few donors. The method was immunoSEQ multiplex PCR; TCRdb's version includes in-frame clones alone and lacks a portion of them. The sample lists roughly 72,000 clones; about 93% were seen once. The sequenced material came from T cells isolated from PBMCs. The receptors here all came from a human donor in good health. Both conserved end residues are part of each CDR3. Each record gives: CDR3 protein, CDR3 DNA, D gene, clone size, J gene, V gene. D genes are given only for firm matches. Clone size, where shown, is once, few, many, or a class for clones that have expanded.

CDR3: CASRRGNEQYF
DNA: TGTGCCTCCCGCCGGGGGAACGAGCAGTACTTC
D: NA
size: NA
J: TRBJ2-7
V: TRBV5-4

CDR3: CSARGGYEQYF
DNA: TGCAGTGCTAGAGGAGGGTACGAGCAGTACTTC
D: NA
size: NA
J: TRBJ2-7
V: TRBV20-1

CDR3: CASRTGEGEKLFF
DNA: TGTGCCAGCCGGACAGGGGAGGGGGAAAAACTGTTTTTT
D: TRBD1
size: NA
J: TRBJ1-4
V: TRBV25-1

CDR3: CASSFRGQGWGDTEAFF
DNA: TGTGCCAGCAGTTTCCGGGGACAGGGCTGGGGGGACACTGAAGCTTTCTTT
D: TRBD1
size: NA
J: TRBJ1-1
V: TRBV27

CDR3: CASSPPGLAGDEQFF
DNA: TGTGCCAGCTCACCTCCGGGACTAGCGGGGGATGAGCAGTTCTTC
D: TRBD2
size: NA
J: TRBJ2-1
V: TRBV18

CDR3: CASSIQMPSTDTQYF
DNA: TGCGCCAGCAGCATACAGATGCCAAGCACAGATACGCAGTATTTT
D: NA
size: once
J: TRBJ2-3
V: TRBV5-1

CDR3: CASSRDRSSYNEQFF
DNA: TGTGCCAGCAGCCGGGACAGGAGCTCCTACAATGAGCAGTTCTTC
D: TRBD1
size: once
J: TRBJ2-1
V: TRBV6-4

CDR3: CASSQELAKDYEQYF
DNA: TGCGCCAGCAGCCAAGAACTAGCGAAGGACTACGAGCAGTACTTC
D: TRBD2
size: NA
J: TRBJ2-7
V: TRBV4-1

CDR3: CASSVEILDEQFF
DNA: TGTGCCAGCAGCGTAGAAATACTGGATGAGCAGTTCTTC
D: NA
size: once
J: TRBJ2-1
V: TRBV9

CDR3: CASSYLSEKLFF
DNA: TGTGCCAGCAGTTATCTGAGTGAAAAACTGTTTTTT
D: NA
size: NA
J: TRBJ1-4
V: TRBV5-6

CDR3: CASTQGTGRVTEAFF
DNA: TGCGCCAGCACCCAGGGGACAGGACGGGTCACTGAAGCTTTCTTT
D: TRBD1
size: NA
J: TRBJ1-1
V: TRBV4-1

CDR3: CASSQGSRAGEKLFF
DNA: TGCGCCAGCAGCCAAGGGTCCCGGGCGGGTGAAAAACTGTTTTTT
D: NA
size: NA
J: TRBJ1-4
V: TRBV4-1

CDR3: CASSPEGEGGDNEQFF
DNA: TGTGCCAGCAGCCCCGAGGGTGAGGGTGGCGACAATGAGCAGTTCTTC
D: NA
size: NA
J: TRBJ2-1
V: TRBV7-3

CDR3: CASSLGTGYSYNEQFF
DNA: TGTGCCAGCAGCTTAGGGACAGGCTACTCCTACAATGAGCAGTTCTTC
D: TRBD1
size: NA
J: TRBJ2-1
V: TRBV11-3

CDR3: CASSLNRDTEAFF
DNA: TGCGCCAGCAGCTTGAACAGGGATACTGAAGCTTTCTTT
D: NA
size: NA
J: TRBJ1-1
V: TRBV5-1

CDR3: CASGTQGTRNQPQHF
DNA: TGTGCCAGTGGGACACAGGGCACCCGCAATCAGCCCCAGCATTTT
D: NA
size: NA
J: TRBJ1-5
V: TRBV19

CDR3: CASSESYGTGEAFF
DNA: TGTGCCAGCAGTGAGTCGTATGGGACAGGTGAAGCTTTCTTT
D: TRBD1
size: NA
J: TRBJ1-1
V: TRBV25-1

CDR3: CASSPPPGTGGISNEKLFF
DNA: TGTGCCAGCTCACCACCCCCAGGGACAGGGGGCATTAGTAATGAAAAACTGTTTTTT
D: TRBD1
size: NA
J: TRBJ1-4
V: TRBV18

CDR3: CASTNSGGAYNEQFF
DNA: TGTGCCAGCACCAATAGCGGGGGGGCCTACAATGAGCAGTTCTTC
D: TRBD2
size: NA
J: TRBJ2-1
V: TRBV25-1

CDR3: CASSPASGRALLDIQYF
DNA: TGTGCCAGCAGTCCCGCCAGCGGGAGGGCCCTTTTGGACATTCAGTACTTC
D: TRBD2
size: once
J: TRBJ2-4
V: TRBV27

CDR3: CASSHDGGAPGYTF
DNA: TGTGCCAGCAGTCATGATGGGGGGGCGCCTGGCTACACCTTC
D: NA
size: NA
J: TRBJ1-2
V: TRBV27

CDR3: CASSYRVSSYNEQFF
DNA: TGCGCCAGCAGTTATCGGGTAAGCTCCTACAATGAGCAGTTCTTC
D: NA
size: few
J: TRBJ2-1
V: TRBV5-1

CDR3: CASSLGLAIDTQYF
DNA: TGTGCCAGCAGCTTAGGACTAGCGATAGATACGCAGTATTTT
D: TRBD2
size: NA
J: TRBJ2-3
V: TRBV7-2

CDR3: CASSPGIGAGNTIYF
DNA: TGTGCCAGCAGCCCGGGCATCGGGGCTGGAAACACCATATATTTT
D: NA
size: NA
J: TRBJ1-3
V: TRBV5-6

CDR3: CASSFSSGNTIYF
DNA: TGTGCCAGTAGTTTTAGTTCTGGAAACACCATATATTTT
D: NA
size: once
J: TRBJ1-3
V: TRBV19

CDR3: CASSGGGIHEQYF
DNA: TGCGCCAGCAGCGGGGGCGGTATCCACGAGCAGTACTTC
D: NA
size: once
J: TRBJ2-7
V: TRBV5-1

CDR3: CASRRQGGTEAFF
DNA: TGTGCCAGCAGGCGACAGGGGGGCACTGAAGCTTTCTTT
D: TRBD1
size: NA
J: TRBJ1-1
V: TRBV28

CDR3: CASSRQGVNEQYF
DNA: TGTGCCAGTAGTCGACAGGGAGTCAACGAGCAGTACTTC
D: TRBD1
size: NA
J: TRBJ2-7
V: TRBV19

CDR3: CASSTSGSTYNEQFF
DNA: TGTGCCAGCTCCACTAGCGGGAGCACCTACAATGAGCAGTTCTTC
D: TRBD2
size: NA
J: TRBJ2-1
V: TRBV9

CDR3: CASSVSGGEQYF
DNA: TGTGCCAGCAGCGTGTCTGGGGGGGAGCAGTACTTC
D: NA
size: NA
J: TRBJ2-7
V: TRBV9

CDR3: CASSVQGLSYEQYF
DNA: TGCGCCAGCAGTGTCCAGGGGCTCTCCTACGAGCAGTACTTC
D: NA
size: NA
J: TRBJ2-7
V: TRBV10-2

CDR3: CASSEVVETQYF
DNA: TGTGCCAGCAGTGAAGTCGTAGAGACCCAGTACTTC
D: NA
size: NA
J: TRBJ2-5
V: TRBV2

CDR3: CASSREIGPSEQYF
DNA: TGCGCCAGCAGCCGCGAAATTGGGCCCTCCGAGCAGTACTTC
D: NA
size: NA
J: TRBJ2-7
V: TRBV4-3

CDR3: CSVSGTGNQPQHF
DNA: TGCAGCGTCTCCGGGACAGGAAATCAGCCCCAGCATTTT
D: TRBD1
size: NA
J: TRBJ1-5
V: TRBV29-1

CDR3: CASTDWLAKNIQYF
DNA: TGTGCCAGCACTGACTGGCTAGCCAAAAACATTCAGTACTTC
D: NA
size: once
J: TRBJ2-4
V: TRBV6-6

CDR3: CASSNYRDSIYGYTF
DNA: TGTGCCAGTAGTAACTACCGGGACAGCATATATGGCTACACCTTC
D: TRBD1
size: NA
J: TRBJ1-2
V: TRBV19

CDR3: CASSVSGRGSYEQYF
DNA: TGTGCCAGCAGCGTATCCGGGAGGGGATCCTACGAGCAGTACTTC
D: TRBD2
size: NA
J: TRBJ2-7
V: TRBV9

CDR3: CASSYSSHYNEQFF
DNA: TGTGCCAGCAGTTACTCGAGCCACTACAATGAGCAGTTCTTC
D: NA
size: NA
J: TRBJ2-1
V: TRBV6-5

CDR3: CASSQDSGFTDTQYF
DNA: TGTGCCAGCAGCCAAGATAGCGGGTTCACAGATACGCAGTATTTT
D: TRBD2
size: NA
J: TRBJ2-3
V: TRBV5-4

CDR3: CASSRGQNYGYTF
DNA: TGTGCCAGCAGCCGGGGACAGAACTATGGCTACACCTTC
D: TRBD1
size: NA
J: TRBJ1-2
V: TRBV7-9

CDR3: CASSTSDRSYGYTF
DNA: TGTGCCAGCAGCACCTCAGACAGGTCTTATGGCTACACCTTC
D: NA
size: NA
J: TRBJ1-2
V: TRBV9

CDR3: CASSELGRANTEAFF
DNA: TGTGCCAGCAGTGAATTAGGCAGGGCAAATACTGAAGCTTTCTTT
D: NA
size: NA
J: TRBJ1-1
V: TRBV25-1

CDR3: CASSPWAGPTGELFF
DNA: TGTGCCAGCAGTCCCTGGGCAGGGCCGACCGGGGAGCTGTTTTTT
D: NA
size: NA
J: TRBJ2-2
V: TRBV6-5

CDR3: CASSVTTGAGTEAFF
DNA: TGTGCCAGCAGCGTAACCACAGGGGCAGGCACTGAAGCTTTCTTT
D: TRBD1
size: NA
J: TRBJ1-1
V: TRBV9

CDR3: CASALQGAEYEQYF
DNA: TGTGCCAGTGCTTTACAGGGGGCAGAGTACGAGCAGTACTTC
D: TRBD1
size: few
J: TRBJ2-7
V: TRBV19

CDR3: CASSLSGSLYNEQFF
DNA: TGCGCCAGCAGTCTAAGCGGATCCCTCTACAATGAGCAGTTCTTC
D: NA
size: NA
J: TRBJ2-1
V: TRBV5-1

CDR3: CASSLQGAVRETQYF
DNA: TGTGCCAGCAGCTTACAGGGGGCAGTAAGGGAGACCCAGTACTTC
D: TRBD1
size: NA
J: TRBJ2-5
V: TRBV7-2

CDR3: CASSLVSGQGETQYF
DNA: TGTGCCAGCAGCTTAGTATCAGGACAAGGGGAGACCCAGTACTTC
D: NA
size: NA
J: TRBJ2-5
V: TRBV11-3

CDR3: CASSFLAGVWNEQFF
DNA: TGTGCCAGCAGTTTTCTTGCGGGAGTCTGGAATGAGCAGTTCTTC
D: TRBD2
size: NA
J: TRBJ2-1
V: TRBV27

CDR3: CASSRDSFNYGYTF
DNA: TGTGCCAGCAGCCGGGACAGTTTTAACTATGGCTACACCTTC
D: TRBD1
size: NA
J: TRBJ1-2
V: TRBV11-2

CDR3: CASSIGWQGDTEAFF
DNA: TGTGCCAGTAGTATTGGTTGGCAGGGGGACACTGAAGCTTTCTTT
D: TRBD1
size: NA
J: TRBJ1-1
V: TRBV19

CDR3: CASSRLAGGQDTQYF
DNA: TGTGCCAGCAGTCGATTAGCAGGGGGGCAAGATACGCAGTATTTT
D: NA
size: NA
J: TRBJ2-3
V: TRBV27

CDR3: CASSVGGTEAFF
DNA: TGTGCCAGCAGCGTAGGAGGTACTGAAGCTTTCTTT
D: NA
size: NA
J: TRBJ1-1
V: TRBV9

CDR3: CASRIRVLNNEKLFF
DNA: TGTGCCAGCAGGATCCGGGTCCTGAATAATGAAAAACTGTTTTTT
D: NA
size: NA
J: TRBJ1-4
V: TRBV6-1

CDR3: CASSEGQGLRNTGELFF
DNA: TGTGCCAGCAGTGAAGGGCAGGGACTCCGGAACACCGGGGAGCTGTTTTTT
D: NA
size: NA
J: TRBJ2-2
V: TRBV6-1

CDR3: CAISESGGENTEAFF
DNA: TGTGCCATCAGTGAGTCAGGGGGAGAAAACACTGAAGCTTTCTTT
D: NA
size: NA
J: TRBJ1-1
V: TRBV10-3

CDR3: CASSARGANVLTF
DNA: TGTGCCAGCAGCGCCCGTGGGGCCAACGTCCTGACTTTC
D: NA
size: NA
J: TRBJ2-6
V: TRBV9

CDR3: CASSEVAWQRGFYGYTF
DNA: TGTGCCAGCAGTGAAGTGGCGTGGCAGAGAGGATTCTATGGCTACACCTTC
D: NA
size: NA
J: TRBJ1-2
V: TRBV6-1

CDR3: CASSQGDRGTDTQYF
DNA: TGCGCCAGCAGCCAAGGGGACAGGGGGACAGATACGCAGTATTTT
D: TRBD1
size: NA
J: TRBJ2-3
V: TRBV4-1